The following is a T cell receptor (beta chain) sequence with its context. Its antigen is as yet unknown. At one end, the junction sequence differs from germline, possibly due to a read error. Within the sample, other DNA sequences also encode this same CDR3. The data belong to a study of PD-1 blockade in mismatch repair-deficient tumors. Study findings and constraints: Tumor-resident clones, often absent from pretreatment blood, expanded after pembrolizumab and then contracted.

The repertoire was sequenced with immunoSEQ multiplex PCR; TCRdb's copy has only in-frame clones and lacks some. Among roughly 120,000 clones listed, around nine tenths were seen once. In germline, CDR1 is LGHNA, CDR2 YNFKEQ. This CDR3 region has 16 residues. The sample in question was peripheral blood, obtained approximately 72 weeks after starting pembrolizumab. The sequence was collected from an adult with mismatch repair-deficient cancer. The V call is TRBV4-2, the J call TRBJ1-5; D is undetermined. The CDR3 protein is CASSQDGYTSNQPQHF. CDR3 nucleotides: TGTGCCAGCAGCCAAGATGGGTACACTAGCAATCAGCCTCAGCATTTT.